Following are 27 T cell receptor beta chains from one sample sequenced in a study of OX40 agonist ivuxolimab in advanced cancers. Clones were sequenced by immunoSEQ multiplex PCR, and TCRdb holds only the in-frame ones, with some missing. The table records 70,000 to 95,000 clones, around 84% of them present only once. The sample was CD4+ or CD8+ T cells sorted from blood, taken in a trial of the OX40 agonist ivuxolimab. The source is an adult with an advanced solid tumor such as melanoma, head and neck, liver or kidney cancer.

CDR3 loop: CASSSWGTSGSRGELFF. CDR3 DNA sequence: TGTGCCAGCAGCAGTTGGGGGACTAGCGGGAGTCGCGGGGAGCTGTTTTTT. This chain connects TRBV7-3 to TRBJ2-2; 14 bases are shared with TRBD2. Per germline, CDR1 SGHTA and CDR2 FQGTGA. V trimming: 5 bases; J trimming: 7 bases; junction bases outside the gene matches: 9. The CDR3 spans 17 residues.

The rearrangement joins TRBV6-4 to TRBJ2-7; either TRBD1 or TRBD2 may supply D (5 bases each). Germline loops: CDR1 MRHNA, CDR2 SNTAGT. V was clipped by 6 bases and J by 0 bases, with 18 bases between them. The CDR3 totals 16 residues. The CDR3 region is CASSHLGVLDSYEQYV. DNA of the CDR3: TGTGCCAGCAGCCACTTGGGGGTATTGGACTCCTACGAGCAGTACGTC.

The chain carries TRBV6-1 and TRBJ1-6; D call uncertain. Germline CDR1 reads MNHNS; CDR2 reads SASEGT. V was shortened by 4 bases and J by 6 bases, with 7 bases between the two germline ends. The CDR3 has 13 residues. CDR3 protein: CASSANSNSPLHF. CDR3 coding DNA: TGTGCCAGCAGTGCAAATTCTAATTCACCCCTCCACTTT.

The chain carries TRBV6-5 and TRBJ1-2, with TRBD1 matching over 9 bases. The CDR3 has 15 residues. J was trimmed by 1 base and V by 2 bases; bases with no gene match: 2. CDR1 MNHEY and CDR2 SVGAGI come from the germline V gene. The CDR3: CASSYPTGGNYGYTF. DNA of the CDR3: TGTGCCAGCAGTTACCCGACAGGGGGTAACTATGGCTACACCTTC.

The rearrangement uses TRBV4-2 and TRBJ1-1; D might be TRBD1 (5 bases). V was shortened by 5 bases and J by 1 base, with 14 bases between the two germline ends. Germline V gives CDR1 LGHNA, CDR2 YNFKEQ. The CDR3 has 15 residues. For the CDR3, the DNA is TGTGCCAGCAGCTCTAGGGGTAAACAGAACACTGAAGCTTTCTTT. Amino acids: CASSSRGKQNTEAFF.

The chain carries TRBV28 and TRBJ2-6; tentatively, D is TRBD2 (5 bases). From germline, CDR1 is MDHEN and CDR2 SYDVKM. Trimming stripped 8 bases from V and 3 bases from J, with 17 bases between. This CDR3 comprises 16 residues. CDR3 DNA: TGTGCCAGCCAAAGAGGGCCTCGGGGTGGGGCCAACGTCCTGACTTTC. Residues: CASQRGPRGGANVLTF.

The V gene is TRBV11-2, the J gene TRBJ2-7; perhaps TRBD2 as D (6 bases). The CDR3 spans 16 residues. Germline V lookup: CDR1 SGHAT, CDR2 FQNNGV. V dropped 4 bases and J dropped 0 bases, with 16 bases sitting between them. The CDR3 DNA is TGTGCCAGCAGCTCCAGATACTCGCGGGGCTCCTACGAGCAGTACTTC. It encodes CASSSRYSRGSYEQYF.

The chain couples TRBV5-8 to TRBJ2-5; TRBD2 matches at 8 bases. The CDR3 extends over 15 amino acids. The germline V gene encodes CDR1 SGHTS and CDR2 YDEGEE. J lost 4 bases, V lost 1 base, and 6 bases had no gene match. The CDR3 loop is CASSLSRGVVETQYF. The CDR3 nucleotides read TGTGCCAGCAGCTTGTCGCGGGGGGTGGTAGAGACCCAGTACTTC.

This clone came up once. The chain recombines TRBV27 with TRBJ2-1; TRBD2 matches 12 bases. V shed 4 bases, J shed 9 bases, and the junction held 7 bases outside the gene matches. CDR1 and CDR2 (germline): MNHEY, SMNVEV (reference sequence). The CDR3 extends over 15 amino acids. The CDR3 loop reads CASSSLAGGLSEQFF. CDR3 bases: TGTGCCAGCAGTTCGCTAGCGGGGGGGCTTAGTGAGCAGTTCTTC.

The rearrangement uses TRBV27 and TRBJ1-5; no clear D. The CDR3 covers 16 residues. Germline CDR1 is MNHEY and CDR2 is SMNVEV (reference sequence). V shed 6 bases and J shed 3 bases, with 18 bases lying between them. The CDR3 DNA is TGTGCCAGCAGCGCCTTTCGGGGTGGCCCCAATCAGCCCCAGCATTTT. Translating gives CASSAFRGGPNQPQHF.

The chain combines TRBV7-9 with TRBJ2-7; D gene uncertain. V was cut by 3 bases and J by 6 bases, with 6 bases left in between. The CDR3 has 11 amino acids. Germline V CDR1 and CDR2: SEHNR, FQNEAQ (reference sequence). CDR3: CASSFLSEQYV. The DNA of the CDR3 is TGTGCCAGCAGCTTCTTAAGCGAGCAGTACGTC.

The CDR3 spells CASSYRGGGPQHF. CDR3 DNA sequence: TGTGCCAGCAGTTATAGGGGAGGTGGGCCCCAGCATTTT. V and J are TRBV28 and TRBJ1-5; tentatively, D is TRBD1 (5 bases). This CDR3 contains 13 residues. Per the germline V gene, CDR1 is MDHEN and CDR2 is SYDVKM. Trimming took off 4 bases at V and 9 bases at J, with 13 bases between the two ends.

The rearrangement joins TRBV2 to TRBJ1-2; D is unclear. Trimming stripped 1 base from V and 8 bases from J, with 11 bases between. CDR1 SNHLY and CDR2 FYNNEI come from the germline V gene. CDR3 length equals 13 residues. The CDR3 reads CASSEGLGYGYTF. The CDR3, as DNA: TGTGCCAGCAGTGAAGGCTTGGGGTACGGCTACACCTTC.

This clone was observed a few times. This sequence joins TRBV6-6 and TRBJ2-7, with no clear D. Germline lookup yields CDR1 MNHNY and CDR2 SVGAGI (reference sequence). V was cut by 5 bases and J by 6 bases, with 8 bases left in between. The CDR3 contains 11 residues. For the CDR3, the DNA is TGTGCCAGCAGTGGGTCCCGCGAGCAGTACGTC. Residues: CASSGSREQYV.

This clone occurred a few times. This chain joins TRBV6-4 and TRBJ2-7; 9 bases line up with TRBD1. There are 16 residues in the CDR3. Per the germline V gene, CDR1 is MRHNA and CDR2 is SNTAGT. With V trimmed by 9 bases and J by 0 bases, 12 bases remained unmatched. The CDR3 DNA sequence: TGTGCCAGTATTCGCTATAGGGACAGGGACTCCTACGAGCAGTACGTC. Residues: CASIRYRDRDSYEQYV.

This chain uses TRBV9 with TRBJ2-1; no clear D. V was pared by 3 bases and J by 9 bases, with 10 bases between. Germline CDR1 is SGDLS and CDR2 is YYNGEE. This CDR3 contains 12 residues. The CDR3 sequence is CASSAGVLEQFF. The CDR3 DNA reads TGTGCCAGCAGCGCCGGAGTTCTTGAGCAGTTCTTC.

The chain couples TRBV19 to TRBJ2-1; D may be TRBD1 (5 bases). V dropped 5 bases and J dropped 10 bases, with 15 bases sitting between them. The CDR3 has 13 residues. From germline, CDR1 is LNHDA and CDR2 SQIVND (reference sequence). The CDR3 DNA follows: TGTGCCAGTAGTTACGCCAGGGCAGGGGAGCAGTTCTTC. Residues: CASSYARAGEQFF.

The genes are TRBV27 and TRBJ2-5, with 13 positions matching TRBD2. This CDR3 has 17 amino acids. Germline CDR1 is MNHEY and CDR2 is SMNVEV (reference sequence). With V trimmed by 0 bases and J by 2 bases, 3 bases remained unmatched. CDR3 sequence (DNA): TGTGCCAGCAGTTTATCCCAACTAGCGGGGGGGCAAGAGACCCAGTACTTC. This gives the protein CASSLSQLAGGQETQYF.

This chain connects TRBV28 to TRBJ1-1; D is unclear. This CDR3 has 13 amino acids. V dropped 3 bases and J dropped 1 base, with 6 bases sitting between them. The germline gives CDR1 MDHEN, CDR2 SYDVKM. CDR3 DNA sequence: TGTGCCAGCAGTTTGCCAGGGAACACTGAAGCTTTCTTT. Amino acids: CASSLPGNTEAFF.

The chain recombines TRBV6-6 with TRBJ1-5, with 9 bases lining up with TRBD1. The germline gives CDR1 MNHNY, CDR2 SVGAGI (reference sequence). The CDR3 runs to 15 residues. V dropped 6 bases and J dropped 6; count of bases not matched to a gene: 9. The CDR3 DNA sequence: TGTGCCAGCAGGCGAACCGGGACAGGGCTTCAGCCCCAGCATTTT. This codes for CASRRTGTGLQPQHF.

The chain links TRBV10-2 to TRBJ2-2; TRBD2 matches 8 bases. The CDR3 is made up of 19 amino acids. V shed 3 bases and J 2 bases; nucleotides not matched to a gene: 14. From germline, CDR1 is WSHSY and CDR2 SAAADI. In DNA form, the CDR3 reads TGCGCCAGCAGTGACACACCGGGACTAGTCAGGGGAAACACCGGGGAGCTGTTTTTT. Its protein product is CASSDTPGLVRGNTGELFF.

V and J are TRBV7-2 and TRBJ2-1, with 8 positions matching TRBD2. V shed 0 bases and J 4 bases; nucleotides not matched to a gene: 11. The CDR3 length is 18 residues. The germline CDR1 and CDR2 sequences are SGHTA and FQGNSA. The CDR3 protein is CASSLAPSSAGGYNEQFF. DNA of the CDR3: TGTGCCAGCAGCTTAGCACCCTCTTCGGCGGGAGGTTACAATGAGCAGTTCTTC. Based on the CDR3 plus reference TRBV7-2 and TRBJ2-1, the full variable domain is GAGVSQSPSNKVTEKGKDVELRCDPISGHTALYWYRQSLGQGLEFLIYFQGNSAPDKSGLPSDRFSAERTGGSVSTLTIQRTQQEDSAVYLCASSLAPSSAGGYNEQFFGPGTRLTVL.

V usage is TRBV7-8 and J usage is TRBJ2-1, with 13 bases identical to TRBD2. The CDR3 length is 20 residues. V was pared by 5 bases and J by 0 bases, with 13 bases of the junction left unmatched. From germline, CDR1 is SGHVS and CDR2 FQNEAQ. The CDR3, as DNA: TGTGCCAGCAGCCCGAGGGGGACTAGCGGGGCGATTAGCTCCTACAATGAGCAGTTCTTC. Translating gives CASSPRGTSGAISSYNEQFF.

The CDR3 DNA reads TGTGCCAGCAGAAGGGTCGACAATCAGCCCCAGCATTTT. It translates to CASRRVDNQPQHF. This chain connects TRBV6-6 to TRBJ1-5; D not resolved. V lost 6 bases to trimming and J lost 3 bases, with 9 bases between them. The V gene's germline CDR1 is MNHNY and CDR2 SVGAGI (reference sequence). CDR3 length equals 13 residues.

This chain links TRBV4-3 with TRBJ2-2; no firm D call. This CDR3 is 15 amino acids long. V was clipped by 2 bases and J by 6 bases, with 13 bases between them. The V gene's germline CDR1 is LGHNA and CDR2 YSLEER. CDR3 sequence reads: CASSQSGGVPGELFF. Here the CDR3 DNA reads TGCGCCAGCAGCCAATCAGGTGGGGTCCCCGGGGAGCTGTTTTTT.

This clone was counted once. The V gene is TRBV28, the J gene TRBJ2-7, with 12 bases aligning to TRBD2. Trimming took 5 bases from V and 1 from J; bases not matched to a gene: 6. Germline CDR1 is MDHEN and CDR2 is SYDVKM. CDR3 length: 16 amino acids. The CDR3 DNA sequence: TGTGCCAGCAGTCCCACAGGGACTAGCGGGTCCTACGAGCAGTACTTC. This encodes CASSPTGTSGSYEQYF. The whole variable domain, remainder taken from reference TRBV28 and TRBJ2-7, is DVKVTQSSRYLVKRTGEKVFLECVQDMDHENMFWYRQDPGLGLRLIYFSYDVKMKEKGDIPEGYSVSREKKERFSLILESASTNQTSMYLCASSPTGTSGSYEQYFGPGTRLTVT.

The V and J genes are TRBV7-9 and TRBJ1-1, with D hard to call. Germline V gives CDR1 SEHNR, CDR2 FQNEAQ (reference sequence). The V and J ends lost 0 bases and 7 bases respectively, with 9 bases between them. CDR3 size: 13 residues. The CDR3 sequence: CASSLAMSREAFF. DNA of the CDR3: TGTGCCAGCAGCTTAGCAATGAGTCGTGAAGCTTTCTTT.